The clone carrying this T cell receptor (beta chain) was detected many times. Its antigen is unidentified. Individual TCR cDNA molecules each bore their own unique molecular identifier. Each CDR3 protein is one row after TCRdb ran MiXCR on the 5' RACE reads. Here the sample spans more than 60,000 distinct CDR3 sequences, about 8.5% being singletons. Per the germline V gene, CDR1 is SGHRS and CDR2 is YFSETQ. After removal of 4 bases from V and 3 bases from J, the junction contained 4 bases not matched to a gene. There are 15 residues in the CDR3. Time point here: sample taken at primary tumor resection. The sequenced material consisted of unsorted whole RNA from tumor, nontumor lung or frozen PBMC. This entry comes from a study of spatial heterogeneity in lung cancer. The wider study: There were, on average, more than nine raw-read appearances for each unique TCR and UMI combination. Study results and limitations: Ubiquitous, expanded tumor-derived TCRs were more frequently observed in blood at resection than at follow-up.

Here the sequenced sample was PBMCs, taken at surgery. V gene TRBV5-1 combines with J gene TRBJ2-2, with TRBD1 matching 9 bases. The clonotype originates from a male donor with early-stage non-small cell lung cancer. In nucleotides, the CDR3 is TGCGCCAGCAGCCTGGGACAGGGCGACACCGGGGAGCTGTTTTTT. The encoded protein is CASSLGQGDTGELFF.